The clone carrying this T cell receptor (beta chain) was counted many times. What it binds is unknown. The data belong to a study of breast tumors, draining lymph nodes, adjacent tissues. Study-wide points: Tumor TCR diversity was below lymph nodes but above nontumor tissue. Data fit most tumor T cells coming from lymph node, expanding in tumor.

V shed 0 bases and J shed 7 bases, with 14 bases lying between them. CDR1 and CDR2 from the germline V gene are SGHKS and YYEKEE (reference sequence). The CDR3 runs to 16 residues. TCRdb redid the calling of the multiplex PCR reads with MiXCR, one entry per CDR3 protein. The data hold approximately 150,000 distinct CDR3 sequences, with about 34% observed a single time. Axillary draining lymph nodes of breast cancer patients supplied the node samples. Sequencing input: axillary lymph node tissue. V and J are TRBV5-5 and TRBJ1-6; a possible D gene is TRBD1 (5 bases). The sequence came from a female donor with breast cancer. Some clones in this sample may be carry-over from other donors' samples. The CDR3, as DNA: TGTGCCAGCAGCTTGGCTCCCAGGGCAGAAAATTCACCCCTCCACTTT. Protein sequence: CASSLAPRAENSPLHF.